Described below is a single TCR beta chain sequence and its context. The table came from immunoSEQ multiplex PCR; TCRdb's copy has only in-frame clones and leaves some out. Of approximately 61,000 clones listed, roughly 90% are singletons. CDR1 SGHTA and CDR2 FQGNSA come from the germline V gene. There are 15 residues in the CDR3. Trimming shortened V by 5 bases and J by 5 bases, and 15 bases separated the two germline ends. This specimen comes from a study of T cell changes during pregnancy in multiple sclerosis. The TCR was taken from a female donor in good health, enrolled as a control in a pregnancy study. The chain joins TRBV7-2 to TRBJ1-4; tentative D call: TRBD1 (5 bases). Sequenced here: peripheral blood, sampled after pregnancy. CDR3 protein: CASSPTSGLNEKLFF. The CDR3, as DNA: TGTGCCAGCAGCCCGACCTCAGGGCTAAATGAAAAACTGTTTTTT.